Presented here are 18 T cell receptor beta chains from one specimen sequenced in a study of a mutant IDH1 vaccine in newly diagnosed glioma. Time point described: baseline, week 1 (first vaccination visit). Treatment of the sample: pre-vaccination baseline after standard-of-care therapy. The data were produced by immunoSEQ multiplex PCR, yet TCRdb's version contains in-frame clones alone and is incomplete. The table shows 50,000 to 65,000 clones, with more than 60% occurring only once. The material was PBMCs, obtained from a glioma patient treated with radiotherapy, temozolomide or both. The receptors derive from a woman in her thirties or forties with glioma.

This chain connects TRBV6-5 to TRBJ1-1, with TRBD1 matching over 7 bases. Germline V gene data show CDR1 as MNHEY and CDR2 as SVGAGI. Trimming cost V 5 bases and J 5 bases; bases outside gene matches: 8. CDR3 length: 14 residues. CDR3 nucleotide sequence: TGTGCCAGCAGTACTTATCCACAGGGGACTGAAGCTTTCTTT. This codes for CASSTYPQGTEAFF.

The chain employs TRBV30 and TRBJ1-6; D gene uncertain. Per the germline V gene, CDR1 is GTSNPN and CDR2 is SVGIG (reference sequence). Trimming removed 1 base from V and 4 bases from J, with 5 bases in between. The CDR3 loop spans 13 amino acids. The CDR3 region has the DNA TGTGCCTGGAGTGCCGGATATAATTCACCCCTCCACTTT. Protein product: CAWSAGYNSPLHF.

V and J are TRBV7-2 and TRBJ1-5; D may be TRBD1 (5 bases). V was clipped by 2 bases and J by 7 bases, with 15 bases between them. This CDR3 has 15 residues. Looked up from germline, CDR1 is SGHTA and CDR2 is FQGNSA. CDR3 residues: CASSLMVGEGQPQHF. The CDR3 DNA sequence: TGTGCCAGCAGCTTAATGGTAGGGGAGGGGCAGCCCCAGCATTTT.

This chain connects TRBV11-2 to TRBJ1-1; perhaps TRBD1 as D (5 bases). The germline gives CDR1 SGHAT, CDR2 FQNNGV. The CDR3 length is 13 residues. Trimming took off 5 bases at V and 4 bases at J, with 11 bases between the two ends. CDR3 region: CASSEGVSTEAFF. The CDR3 nucleotides are TGTGCCAGCAGCGAAGGGGTGAGCACTGAAGCTTTCTTT. The full variable domain, in which reference TRBV11-2 and TRBJ1-1 provide the parts outside the CDR3, is EAGVAQSPRYKIIEKRQSVAFWCNPISGHATLYWYQQILGQGPKLLIQFQNNGVVDDSQLPKDRFSAERLKGVDSTLKIQPAKLEDSAVYLCASSEGVSTEAFFGQGTRLTVV.

This chain joins TRBV2 and TRBJ2-5; 8 bases align to TRBD2. CDR1 is SNHLY and CDR2 is FYNNEI in the germline V gene. After removal of 6 bases from V and 1 base from J, the junction contained 10 bases not matched to a gene. This CDR3 is built from 16 residues. This CDR3 is CASSLEAGDFQETQYF. The CDR3 DNA is TGTGCCAGCAGCCTCGAAGCGGGGGACTTCCAAGAGACCCAGTACTTC.

The table lists this clone with a count of one. The V call is TRBV7-8, the J call TRBJ2-5; D perhaps matches TRBD1 (5 bases). The germline V gene has CDR1 SGHVS and CDR2 FQNEAQ. The V and J ends lost 4 bases and 4 bases respectively, with 16 bases between them. The CDR3 has 15 amino acids. The DNA for the CDR3 is TGTGCCAGCAGCTCCACCTGGGGCGGTCGAGAGACCCAGTACTTC. Translation: CASSSTWGGRETQYF. Looking up the rest from reference TRBV7-8 and TRBJ2-5 gives the full variable domain: GAGVSQSPRYKVAKRGQDVALRCDPISGHVSLFWYQQALGQGPEFLTYFQNEAQLDKSGLPSDRFFAERPEGSVSTLKIQRTQQEDSAVYLCASSSTWGGRETQYFGPGTRLLVL.

CDR3 protein: CASSEQGYEKLFF. CDR3 DNA: TGTGCCAGCAGTGAGCAGGGTTATGAAAAACTGTTTTTT. The V call is TRBV2, the J call TRBJ1-4, with D possibly matching TRBD1 (5 bases). In germline, CDR1 is SNHLY, CDR2 FYNNEI. This CDR3 spans 13 amino acids. Trimming stripped 3 bases from V and 6 bases from J, with 8 bases between.

This rearrangement joins TRBV6-5 to TRBJ1-1, with a tentative D call TRBD1 (6 bases). The ends were cut back, 8 bases at V and 0 bases at J, with 10 bases in the middle. Germline values: CDR1 MNHEY, CDR2 SVGAGI. The CDR3 runs to 13 residues. The CDR3 nucleotides read TGTGCCAGCGGGGGGGCTTTGAACACTGAAGCTTTCTTT. It encodes CASGGALNTEAFF.

The sample holds a few counts of this clone. The V and J genes are TRBV6-1 and TRBJ1-2; no definite D call. Germline CDR1 reads MNHNS; CDR2 reads SASEGT. The V and J ends lost 3 bases and 2 bases respectively, with 13 bases between them. CDR3 size: 15 residues. In nucleotides, the CDR3 is TGTGCCAGCAGTGAGAACCCCGGTGGAAACTATGGCTACACCTTC. It is translated as CASSENPGGNYGYTF.

The chain has TRBV18 and TRBJ1-1; D might be TRBD1 (5 bases). Per the germline V gene, CDR1 is KGHSH and CDR2 is LQKENI. The ends were cut back, 3 bases at V and 1 base at J, with 12 bases in the middle. The length of the CDR3 is 15 residues. The CDR3 region is CASSPQRQPNTEAFF. The CDR3 DNA sequence: TGTGCCAGCTCACCCCAGCGACAGCCGAACACTGAAGCTTTCTTT.

V and J are TRBV7-9 and TRBJ2-1; TRBD1 matches 9 bases. V was clipped by 4 bases and J by 2 bases; unmatched bases: 3. CDR1 and CDR2 from the germline V gene are SEHNR and FQNEAQ (reference sequence). This CDR3 spans 15 amino acids. CDR3 region: CASSSDRGTYNEQFF. The CDR3 DNA is TGTGCCAGCAGCTCTGACAGGGGGACCTACAATGAGCAGTTCTTC. The variable domain in full, with the rest retrieved from reference TRBV7-9 and TRBJ2-1, is DTGVSQNPRHKITKRGQNVTFRCDPISEHNRLYWYRQTLGQGPEFLTYFQNEAQLEKSRLLSDRFSAERPKGSFSTLEIQRTEQGDSAMYLCASSSDRGTYNEQFFGPGTRLTVL.

The J gene is TRBJ2-3, the V gene TRBV4-1; TRBD1 matches at 8 bases. Germline V gives CDR1 MGHRA, CDR2 YSYEKL. The CDR3 extends over 19 amino acids. After removal of 7 bases from V and 2 bases from J, the junction contained 20 bases not matched to a gene. The CDR3 here is CASTPYSPGQANPTDTQYF. DNA for the CDR3: TGCGCCAGCACCCCCTATTCCCCGGGACAGGCAAATCCCACAGATACGCAGTATTTT.

CDR3: CASRWQGYQPQHF. The CDR3 DNA follows: TGTGCCAGCAGGTGGCAGGGTTATCAGCCCCAGCATTTT. The V and J genes are TRBV5-8 and TRBJ1-5; D might be TRBD1 (5 bases). The ends were cut back, 5 bases at V and 5 bases at J, with 11 bases in the middle. The CDR3 covers 13 residues. Germline V lookup: CDR1 SGHTS, CDR2 YDEGEE.

This clone has a single count. The chain combines TRBV25-1 with TRBJ2-7; D gene ambiguous. The germline CDR1 and CDR2 sequences are MGHDK and SYGVNS. Trimming removed 6 bases at V and 4 bases at J, with 10 bases between. This CDR3 is 12 amino acids long. CDR3 region: CASSKNGYEQYF. CDR3 in DNA: TGTGCCAGCAGCAAAAACGGATACGAGCAGTACTTC.

CDR3 protein: CASSSRTGLKETQYF. The CDR3, as DNA: TGTGCCAGCAGCTCGAGGACAGGGTTGAAAGAGACCCAGTACTTC. The chain combines TRBV5-4 with TRBJ2-5, with TRBD1 matching over 8 bases. Trimming cost V 3 bases and J 3 bases; bases outside gene matches: 7. CDR3 length: 15 residues. In germline, CDR1 is SGHNT, CDR2 YYREEE (reference sequence).

CDR3 amino acids: CASSLDSGGYNEQFF. In DNA form, the CDR3 reads TGTGCCAGCAGCTTAGATAGCGGGGGGTACAATGAGCAGTTCTTC. The rearrangement uses TRBV7-9 and TRBJ2-1, with 10 nucleotides matching TRBD2. Per the germline V gene, CDR1 is SEHNR and CDR2 is FQNEAQ (reference sequence). With V trimmed by 1 base and J by 4 bases, 1 base remained unmatched. The CDR3 has 15 amino acids.

This chain connects TRBV7-2 to TRBJ2-7; 8 nucleotides agree with TRBD2. The V segment lost 2 bases and the J segment 7 bases; nucleotides outside the gene matches: 1. The CDR3 is 12 amino acids. The V gene's germline CDR1 is SGHTA and CDR2 FQGNSA. The CDR3 sequence is CASSLLAGEQYF. The CDR3 coding sequence is TGTGCCAGCAGCTTACTAGCGGGTGAGCAGTACTTC.

V gene TRBV9 combines with J gene TRBJ1-4; D ambiguous. Looked up from germline, CDR1 is SGDLS and CDR2 is YYNGEE. CDR3 length equals 17 residues. V lost 0 bases and J 3 bases, leaving 15 bases between the germline ends. CDR3 nucleotide sequence: TGTGCCAGCAGCGTAGCGGGTTCAAGGATTTCTAATGAAAAACTGTTTTTT. Amino acids: CASSVAGSRISNEKLFF.